The 22 T cell receptor beta chains in this list originate from one sample, sequenced in a study of T cell responses to AZD1222 COVID-19 vaccine. TCRdb's copy holds only in-frame clones and misses some; the assay was immunoSEQ multiplex PCR. Here the sample spans some 150,000 clones, 90% to 95% being singletons. The sample here was peripheral blood, taken on day 0 of AZD1222 vaccination. The receptors shown here come from an adult in good health.

Comments on this clone: Mismatch with germline at one junction end may stem from a read error. This chain joins TRBV28 and TRBJ2-7; D is undetermined. Germline V lookup: CDR1 MDHEN, CDR2 SYDVKM. This CDR3 has 12 amino acids. The CDR3 DNA reads TGTGCCAGCAGTTTCGTGGGGTACGGGCAGTACTTC. This encodes CASSFVGYGQYF.

The chain has TRBV4-2 and TRBJ2-7; D is perhaps TRBD1 (6 bases). Trimming cost V 0 bases and J 2 bases, with 11 bases left between them. The CDR3 is made up of 15 amino acids. Germline V gives CDR1 LGHNA, CDR2 YNFKEQ. CDR3 sequence (DNA): TGTGCCAGCAGCCAAGATGCCAGGGGCGCCTACGAGCAGTACTTC. Its protein product is CASSQDARGAYEQYF.

This sequence joins TRBV12-5 and TRBJ2-2; TRBD1 matches 9 bases. The germline V gene encodes CDR1 LGHNT and CDR2 FRNRAP. This CDR3 has 22 residues. J was trimmed by 0 bases and V by 1 base; bases with no gene match: 18. CDR3 amino acids: CASGLDYRGPYPKSTNTGELFF. DNA of the CDR3: TGTGCTAGTGGTTTGGATTACAGGGGGCCTTACCCAAAATCGACGAACACCGGGGAGCTGTTTTTT.

CDR3 bases: TGCAGTGCTAGTGCGGGGACGGTCACTGAAGCTTTCTTT. Its translation: CSASAGTVTEAFF. The chain recombines TRBV20-1 with TRBJ1-1, with D possibly matching TRBD1 (5 bases). This CDR3 comprises 13 residues. Trimming removed 3 bases at V and 4 bases at J, with 12 bases between. Germline lookup yields CDR1 DFQATT and CDR2 SNEGSKA (reference sequence).

The genes are TRBV5-4 and TRBJ1-2; D might be TRBD1 (5 bases). V lost 4 bases to trimming and J lost 3 bases, with 19 bases between them. The CDR3 is 16 amino acids. Germline V gives CDR1 SGHNT, CDR2 YYREEE (reference sequence). CDR3 region: CASSPRSLGQDYGYTF. The CDR3 DNA reads TGTGCCAGCAGCCCGCGGTCCTTGGGGCAGGACTATGGCTACACCTTC.

This clone was seen once. The rearrangement joins TRBV11-3 to TRBJ1-1, with D maybe TRBD1 (5 bases). Trimming cost V 5 bases and J 0 bases, with 10 bases left between them. The germline CDR1 and CDR2 sequences are SGHNT and YENEEA. CDR3 length: 14 residues. This CDR3 reads CASSASTVNTEAFF. CDR3 coding DNA: TGTGCCAGCAGCGCCTCGACAGTGAACACTGAAGCTTTCTTT.

This CDR3 is CASSLSVDSNTGELFF. As DNA, the CDR3 is TGTGCCAGCAGCTTATCTGTGGACTCGAACACCGGGGAGCTGTTTTTT. The J gene is TRBJ2-2, the V gene TRBV7-3; D might be TRBD2 (5 bases). Germline CDR1 SGHTA, CDR2 FQGTGA. This CDR3 is 16 amino acids long. The V and J ends lost 2 bases and 0 bases respectively, with 10 bases between them. Looking up the rest from reference TRBV7-3 and TRBJ2-2 gives the full variable domain: GAGVSQTPSNKVTEKGKYVELRCDPISGHTALYWYRQSLGQGPEFLIYFQGTGAADDSGLPNDRFFAVRPEGSVSTLKIQRTERGDSAVYLCASSLSVDSNTGELFFGEGSRLTVL.

This rearrangement joins TRBV19 to TRBJ2-7, with 7 bases identical to TRBD2. Trimming took 4 bases from V and 3 from J; bases not matched to a gene: 6. This CDR3 is 14 amino acids long. Germline loops: CDR1 LNHDA, CDR2 SQIVND (reference sequence). This CDR3 is CASSKRAGDYEQYF. CDR3 nucleotide sequence: TGTGCCAGTAGTAAAAGGGCGGGAGACTACGAGCAGTACTTC. Together with reference TRBV19 and TRBJ2-7, the CDR3 gives the full variable domain: DGGITQSPKYLFRKEGQNVTLSCEQNLNHDAMYWYRQDPGQGLRLIYYSQIVNDFQKGDIAEGYSVSREKKESFPLTVTSAQKNPTAFYLCASSKRAGDYEQYFGPGTRLTVT.

This chain joins TRBV6-5 and TRBJ2-7, with TRBD2 identical over 10 bases. V shed 5 bases, J shed 3 bases, and the junction held 1 base outside the gene matches. Germline V gene lookup returns CDR1 MNHEY and CDR2 SVGAGI. This CDR3 has 13 residues. The CDR3 coding sequence is TGTGCCAGCAGTCTAGCGGGAGACTACGAGCAGTACTTC. Translation: CASSLAGDYEQYF.

Only a few counts were recorded for this clone. This chain joins TRBV3-1 (or the pseudogene TRBV3-2) and TRBJ2-1, with 8 bases aligning to TRBD2. The V gene end was trimmed by 0 bases and the J gene end by 9 bases; junction bases not matched to a gene: 4. Germline CDR1 and CDR2: LGHDT and YNNKEL (reference sequence). This CDR3 contains 14 residues. CDR3 protein: CASSQDSGGVEQFF. DNA for the CDR3: TGTGCCAGCAGCCAAGATTCGGGGGGGGTTGAGCAGTTCTTC.

The chain joins TRBV28 to TRBJ2-7; TRBD1 matches at 7 bases. The CDR3 extends over 13 amino acids. Germline V gives CDR1 MDHEN, CDR2 SYDVKM. Losses at the gene ends were 11 bases for V and 2 bases for J; bases not matched to a gene: 9. Here the CDR3 reads CASRQGGTYEQYF. The CDR3 nucleotides read TGTGCCTCCCGACAGGGCGGAACCTACGAGCAGTACTTC.

CDR3 loop: CASSFSFGGTDTQYF. CDR3 DNA sequence: TGTGCCAGCAGTTTCTCCTTCGGGGGCACAGATACGCAGTATTTT. The chain combines TRBV7-9 with TRBJ2-3, with D perhaps matching TRBD2 (5 bases). Per germline, CDR1 SEHNR and CDR2 FQNEAQ (reference sequence). Trimming removed 6 bases at V and 1 base at J, with 14 bases between. This CDR3 region has 15 residues.

The chain carries TRBV5-1 and TRBJ2-7; 8 bases are a match to TRBD1. From germline, CDR1 is SGHRS and CDR2 YFSETQ. With V trimmed by 2 bases and J by 5 bases, 9 bases remained unmatched. This CDR3 has 15 amino acids. The CDR3 here is CASSFKPGQVNEQYF. The CDR3 DNA reads as TGCGCCAGCAGCTTTAAACCGGGACAGGTAAACGAGCAGTACTTC.

The rearrangement links TRBV7-8 to TRBJ1-2, with D uncertain. Trimming took 5 bases from V and 4 from J, leaving 11 bases between them. Germline V gives CDR1 SGHVS, CDR2 FQNEAQ. The CDR3 is 13 residues long. CDR3: CASSPNGLYGYTF. CDR3 nucleotides: TGTGCCAGCAGCCCCAACGGGCTCTATGGCTACACCTTC.

Written as DNA, the CDR3 is TGTGCCAGCAGTTTCGACAGGGACTACGAGCAGTACTTC. Translation gives CASSFDRDYEQYF. The V gene is TRBV12-3 or TRBV12-4, the J gene TRBJ2-7; 7 bases align to TRBD1. Losses at the gene ends were 3 bases for V and 3 bases for J; bases not matched to a gene: 2. This CDR3 has 13 residues.

This chain connects TRBV3-1 (or the pseudogene TRBV3-2) to TRBJ2-7, with D uncertain. V shed 1 base and J shed 2 bases, with 12 bases lying between them. This CDR3 has 15 residues. CDR1 is LGHDT and CDR2 is YNNKEL in the germline V gene (reference sequence). This CDR3 reads CASSQGVSAAYEQYF. The CDR3 region has the DNA TGTGCCAGCAGCCAAGGGGTCAGTGCAGCCTACGAGCAGTACTTC.

Turning to this clone: Mismatch with germline at one junction end may stem from a read error. The chain couples TRBV5-1 to TRBJ2-7; weak D call: TRBD1 (6 bases). Germline assignment: CDR1 SGHRS and CDR2 YFSETQ. The CDR3 contains 16 residues. The CDR3 spells CASSLGPTGSSYGQYF. The CDR3 DNA is TGCGCCAGCAGCTTGGGCCCGACAGGTTCCTCCTACGGGCAGTACTTC.

The genes are TRBV25-1 and TRBJ1-1; the D is unclear. Per the germline V gene, CDR1 is MGHDK and CDR2 is SYGVNS. The germline V and J ends were trimmed by 6 bases and 1 base, with 9 bases remaining between them. The CDR3 is 13 amino acids. CDR3 in DNA: TGTGCCAGCAGGGACTCCTGGAACACTGAAGCTTTCTTT. Translated, it gives CASRDSWNTEAFF.

V gene TRBV5-1 combines with J gene TRBJ1-1, with D maybe TRBD1 (5 bases). Per the germline V gene, CDR1 is SGHRS and CDR2 is YFSETQ. The CDR3 is made up of 14 amino acids. V gave up 0 bases and J gave up 1 base, with 7 bases separating them. The CDR3 is CASSLVRENTEAFF. CDR3 nucleotide sequence: TGCGCCAGCAGCTTGGTCAGGGAGAACACTGAAGCTTTCTTT.

This clone was counted a single time. J is TRBJ1-3 and V is TRBV5-4; no clear D gene. Germline values: CDR1 SGHNT, CDR2 YYREEE (reference sequence). The CDR3 totals 12 residues. With 5 bases removed from V and 2 bases from J, the gap between germline ends came to 5 bases. The CDR3 is CASRGPGNTIYF. The DNA of the CDR3 is TGTGCCAGCAGGGGCCCTGGAAACACCATATATTTT. The full variable domain, its missing parts supplied by reference TRBV5-4 and TRBJ1-3, is ETGVTQSPTHLIKTRGQQVTLRCSSQSGHNTVSWYQQALGQGPQFIFQYYREEENGRGNFPPRFSGLQFPNYSSELNVNALELDDSALYLCASRGPGNTIYFGEGSWLTVV.

The chain uses TRBV5-4 and TRBJ1-2; D call uncertain. CDR3 size: 13 residues. Germline-derived CDR1 and CDR2 are SGHNT and YYREEE (reference sequence). V was cut by 5 bases and J by 4 bases, with 12 bases left in between. CDR3 loop: CASRTDTFYGYTF. Written as DNA, the CDR3 is TGTGCCAGCAGGACTGACACGTTCTATGGCTACACCTTC.

DNA for the CDR3: TGCGCCAGCAGCCAAACTTTAACAGGTTCCCAAGAGACCCAGTACTTC. Protein product: CASSQTLTGSQETQYF. This chain joins TRBV4-3 and TRBJ2-5, with a possible D match to TRBD1 (5 bases). CDR3 length: 16 residues. CDR1 is LGHNA and CDR2 is YSLEER in the germline V gene. Trimming shortened V by 2 bases and J by 1 base, and 14 bases separated the two germline ends.